Below, 3 T cell receptor beta chains from the same sample are listed, as sequenced in a study of shared clonotypes between healthy human individuals. Libraries were prepared by immunoSEQ multiplex PCR; TCRdb keeps only in-frame clonotypes and omits some of them. The sample has about 2 million clones, roughly 94% seen once. What was sequenced was naive CD4+ T cells sorted from blood. Subset denoted: CD45RA+ positively selected. All receptors come from a man younger than 35 in good health.

V and J are TRBV4-3 and TRBJ2-7; TRBD2 aligns across 7 bases. Germline lookup yields CDR1 LGHNA and CDR2 YSLEER. J lost 2 bases, V lost 0 bases, and 7 bases had no gene match. There are 16 residues in the CDR3. The chain's CDR3 is CASSQEKRLAPYEQYF. The CDR3 bases are TGCGCCAGCAGCCAAGAAAAGAGACTAGCCCCCTACGAGCAGTACTTC.

The V and J genes are TRBV7-2 and TRBJ2-7; 10 bases line up with TRBD1. This CDR3 region has 15 residues. V was clipped by 6 bases and J by 2 bases; unmatched bases: 7. Germline V lookup: CDR1 SGHTA, CDR2 FQGNSA. CDR3 sequence (DNA): TGTGCCAGCAGAGGGGCCGGGACAGGGGCCTACGAGCAGTACTTC. Protein sequence: CASRGAGTGAYEQYF.

This chain connects TRBV19 to TRBJ2-2, with D possibly being TRBD2 (6 bases). The CDR3 is made up of 17 amino acids. V lost 5 bases and J lost 3, with 19 bases in between. The germline gives CDR1 LNHDA, CDR2 SQIVND (reference sequence). CDR3 bases: TGTGCCAGTAGTCCACCGGGGGTCGGGGGAGACACCGGGGAGCTGTTTTTT. This gives the protein CASSPPGVGGDTGELFF.